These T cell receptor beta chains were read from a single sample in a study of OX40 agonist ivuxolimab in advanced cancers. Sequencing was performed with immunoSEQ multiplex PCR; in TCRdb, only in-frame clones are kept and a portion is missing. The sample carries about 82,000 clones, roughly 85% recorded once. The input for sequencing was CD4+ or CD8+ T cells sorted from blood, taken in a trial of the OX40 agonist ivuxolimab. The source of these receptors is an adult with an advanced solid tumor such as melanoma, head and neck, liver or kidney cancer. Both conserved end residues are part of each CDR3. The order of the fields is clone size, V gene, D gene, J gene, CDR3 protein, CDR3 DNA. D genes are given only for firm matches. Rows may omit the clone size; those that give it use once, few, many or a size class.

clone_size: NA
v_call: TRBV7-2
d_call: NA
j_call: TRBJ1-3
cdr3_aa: CASSPWASTGNTIYF
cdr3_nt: TGTGCCAGCAGCCCTTGGGCATCCACTGGAAACACCATATATTTT

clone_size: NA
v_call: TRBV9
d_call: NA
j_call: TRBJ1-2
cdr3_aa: CASSADRFGYTF
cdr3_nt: TGTGCCAGCAGCGCGGACAGATTTGGCTACACCTTC

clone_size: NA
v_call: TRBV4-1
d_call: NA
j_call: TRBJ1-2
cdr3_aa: CASRPGLTNYGYTF
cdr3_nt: TGCGCCAGTAGGCCGGGACTTACTAACTATGGCTACACCTTC

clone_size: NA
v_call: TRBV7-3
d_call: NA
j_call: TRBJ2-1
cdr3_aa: CASSPTLGAGENEQFF
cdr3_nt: TGTGCCAGCAGCCCAACCTTGGGGGCTGGGGAAAATGAGCAGTTCTTC

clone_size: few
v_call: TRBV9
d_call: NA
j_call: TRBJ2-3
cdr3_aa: CASSVEQGVSDTQYF
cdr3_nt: TGTGCCAGCAGCGTAGAGCAGGGAGTCTCAGATACGCAGTATTTT

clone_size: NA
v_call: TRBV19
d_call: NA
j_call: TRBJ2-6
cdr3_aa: CASSRTGTGTGANVLTF
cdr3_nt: TGTGCCAGTAGTCGTACCGGGACGGGGACTGGGGCCAACGTCCTGACTTTC

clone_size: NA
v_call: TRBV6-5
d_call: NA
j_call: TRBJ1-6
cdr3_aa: CASTPAGDDSPLHF
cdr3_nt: TGTGCCAGCACCCCCGCCGGGGACGATTCACCCCTCCACTTT

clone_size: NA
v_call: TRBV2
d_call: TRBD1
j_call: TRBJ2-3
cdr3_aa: CASSGQGARGDTQYF
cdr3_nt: TGTGCCAGCAGTGGGCAGGGGGCGCGTGGAGATACGCAGTATTTT

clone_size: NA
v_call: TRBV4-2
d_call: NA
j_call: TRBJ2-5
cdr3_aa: CASSGVQETQYF
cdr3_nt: TGTGCCAGCAGCGGGGTACAAGAGACCCAGTACTTC

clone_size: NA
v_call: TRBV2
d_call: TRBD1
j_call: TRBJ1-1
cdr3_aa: CASRGQPNTEAFF
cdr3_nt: TGTGCCAGCAGGGGACAGCCGAACACTGAAGCTTTCTTT

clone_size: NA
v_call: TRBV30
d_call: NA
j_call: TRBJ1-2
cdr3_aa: CAWSEGVLSGYTF
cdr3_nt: TGTGCCTGGAGTGAGGGGGTTCTTAGTGGCTACACCTTC

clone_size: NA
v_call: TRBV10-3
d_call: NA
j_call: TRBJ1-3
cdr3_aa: CAITGSGDTIYF
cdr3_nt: TGTGCCATCACGGGGAGTGGCGACACCATATATTTT

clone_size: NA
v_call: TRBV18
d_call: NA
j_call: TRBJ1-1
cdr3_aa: CASSPPIKTENTEAFF
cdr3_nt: TGTGCCAGCTCACCACCGATTAAAACGGAGAACACTGAAGCTTTCTTT

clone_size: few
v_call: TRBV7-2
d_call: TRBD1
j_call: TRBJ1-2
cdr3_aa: CASSSQGVLGGYTF
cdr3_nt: TGTGCCAGCAGCTCACAGGGGGTCCTCGGTGGCTACACCTTC

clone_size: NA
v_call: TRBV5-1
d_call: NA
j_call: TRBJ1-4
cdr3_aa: CASSLVGNSGEKLFF
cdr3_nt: TGCGCCAGCAGCTTGGTGGGCAATAGTGGGGAAAAACTGTTTTTT

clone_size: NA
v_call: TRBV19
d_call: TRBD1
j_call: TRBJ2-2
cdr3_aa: CASSGPAGGTGELFF
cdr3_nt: TGTGCCAGTAGTGGACCGGCAGGGGGCACCGGGGAGCTGTTTTTT

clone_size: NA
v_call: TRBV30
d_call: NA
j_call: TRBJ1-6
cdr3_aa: CAWTIGASPLHF
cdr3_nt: TGTGCCTGGACCATTGGAGCTTCACCCCTCCACTTT

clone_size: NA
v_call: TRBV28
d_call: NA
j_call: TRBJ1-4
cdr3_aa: CASSFPGFANEKLFF
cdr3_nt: TGTGCCAGCAGTTTCCCAGGGTTCGCTAATGAAAAACTGTTTTTT

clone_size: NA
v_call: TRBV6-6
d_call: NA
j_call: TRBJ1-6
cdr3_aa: CASSPLGGAHNSPLHF
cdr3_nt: TGTGCCAGCAGTCCCCTCGGCGGGGCTCATAATTCACCCCTCCACTTT

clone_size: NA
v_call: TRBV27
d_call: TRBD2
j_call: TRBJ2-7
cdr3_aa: CASRGLAGAPSSYEQYF
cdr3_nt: TGTGCCAGCAGAGGACTAGCGGGGGCCCCAAGCTCCTACGAGCAGTACTTC

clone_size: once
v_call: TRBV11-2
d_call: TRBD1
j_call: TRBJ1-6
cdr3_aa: CASSFGQGAFSSPLHF
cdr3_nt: TGTGCCAGCAGCTTTGGACAGGGGGCCTTTTCTTCACCCCTCCACTTT

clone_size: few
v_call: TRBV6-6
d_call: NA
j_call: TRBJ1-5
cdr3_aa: CASSYSEGFQPQHF
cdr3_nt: TGTGCCAGCAGTTACTCAGAAGGGTTCCAGCCCCAGCATTTT

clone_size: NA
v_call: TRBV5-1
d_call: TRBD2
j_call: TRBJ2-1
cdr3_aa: CASSLGSGGYNEQFF
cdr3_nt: TGCGCCAGCAGCTTGGGAAGCGGGGGGTACAATGAGCAGTTCTTC

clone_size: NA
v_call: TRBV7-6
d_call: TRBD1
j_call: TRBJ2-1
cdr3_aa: CASSPLGTGFEQFF
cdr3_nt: TGTGCCAGCAGCCCCCTGGGGACAGGGTTCGAGCAGTTCTTC

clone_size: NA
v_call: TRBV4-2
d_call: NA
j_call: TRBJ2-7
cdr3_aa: CASSQGQRYEQYF
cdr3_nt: TGTGCCAGCAGCCAAGGACAGCGCTACGAGCAGTACTTC

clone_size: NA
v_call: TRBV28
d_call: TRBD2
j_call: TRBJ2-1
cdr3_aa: CASTRSGGGHNEQFF
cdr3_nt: TGTGCCAGCACCAGAAGCGGGGGGGGCCACAATGAGCAGTTCTTC

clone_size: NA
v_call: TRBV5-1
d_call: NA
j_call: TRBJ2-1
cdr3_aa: CASSLYGSSSYNEQFF
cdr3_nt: TGCGCCAGCAGCTTGTACGGGTCAAGCTCCTACAATGAGCAGTTCTTC

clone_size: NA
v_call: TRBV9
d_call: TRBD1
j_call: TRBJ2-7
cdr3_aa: CASSVAGQGARDEQYF
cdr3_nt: TGTGCCAGCAGCGTAGCCGGACAGGGGGCAAGGGACGAGCAGTACTTC

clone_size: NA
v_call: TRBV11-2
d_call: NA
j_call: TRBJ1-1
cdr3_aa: CASSWALPSAEAFF
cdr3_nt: TGTGCCAGCAGCTGGGCCCTCCCGTCCGCTGAAGCTTTCTTT

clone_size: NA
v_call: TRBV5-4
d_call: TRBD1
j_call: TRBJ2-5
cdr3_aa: CASTNRQGGQETQYF
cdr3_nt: TGTGCCAGCACCAATAGACAGGGGGGGCAAGAGACCCAGTACTTC

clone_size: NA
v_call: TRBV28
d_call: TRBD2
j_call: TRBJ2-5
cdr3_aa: CASSLGGGGAGETQYF
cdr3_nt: TGTGCCAGCAGTTTAGGCGGCGGGGGGGCCGGAGAGACCCAGTACTTC

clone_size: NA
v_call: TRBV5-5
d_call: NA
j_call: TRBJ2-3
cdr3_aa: CASSYGPLGYYTSTDTQYF
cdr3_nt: TGTGCCAGCAGCTACGGCCCCTTGGGCTATTACACTAGCACAGATACGCAGTATTTT

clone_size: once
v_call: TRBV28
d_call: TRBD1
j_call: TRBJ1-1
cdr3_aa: CASSFEDRGFYTEAFF
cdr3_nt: TGTGCCAGCAGCTTCGAAGACAGGGGTTTTTACACTGAAGCTTTCTTT

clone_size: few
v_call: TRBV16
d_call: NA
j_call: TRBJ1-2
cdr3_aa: CASSQGYGYTF
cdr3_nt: TGTGCCAGCAGCCAAGGCTATGGCTACACCTTC

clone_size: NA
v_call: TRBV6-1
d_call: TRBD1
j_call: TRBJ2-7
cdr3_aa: CASSAIEGAYSYEQYF
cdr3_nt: TGTGCCAGCAGTGCAATCGAGGGGGCATACTCCTACGAGCAGTACTTC

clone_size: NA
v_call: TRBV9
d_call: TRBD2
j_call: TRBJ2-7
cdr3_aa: CASSPRERASGDEQYF
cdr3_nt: TGTGCCAGCAGCCCCCGGGAAAGAGCTAGCGGGGACGAGCAGTACTTC

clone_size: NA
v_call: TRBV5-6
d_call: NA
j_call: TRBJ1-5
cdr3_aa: CASSLGGTRPQHF
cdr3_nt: TGTGCCAGCAGCTTGGGAGGGACCCGGCCCCAGCATTTT

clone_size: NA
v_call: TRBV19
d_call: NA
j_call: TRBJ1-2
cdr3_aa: CASSIAGTPGGYTF
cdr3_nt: TGTGCCAGTAGTATAGCAGGGACCCCGGGCGGCTACACCTTC

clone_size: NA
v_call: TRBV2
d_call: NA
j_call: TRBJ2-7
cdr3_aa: CASSARNSDVTYEQYF
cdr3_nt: TGTGCCAGCAGTGCCCGGAACAGTGATGTCACCTACGAGCAGTACTTC

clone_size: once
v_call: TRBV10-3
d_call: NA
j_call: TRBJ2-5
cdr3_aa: CAISRDHQETQYF
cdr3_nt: TGTGCCATCAGCAGGGATCACCAAGAGACCCAGTACTTC

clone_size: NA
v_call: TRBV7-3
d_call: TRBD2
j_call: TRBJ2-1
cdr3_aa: CASSYSLAGDNEQFF
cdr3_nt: TGTGCCAGCAGTTATAGCCTAGCGGGGGACAATGAGCAGTTCTTC

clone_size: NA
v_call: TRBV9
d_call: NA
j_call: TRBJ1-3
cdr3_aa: CASSVDGNTIYF
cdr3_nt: TGTGCCAGCAGCGTAGACGGAAACACCATATATTTT

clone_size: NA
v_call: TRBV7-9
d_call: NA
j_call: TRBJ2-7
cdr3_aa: CASSPTNTVTKQYF
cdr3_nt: TGTGCCAGCAGCCCTACGAACACAGTGACCAAGCAGTACTTC

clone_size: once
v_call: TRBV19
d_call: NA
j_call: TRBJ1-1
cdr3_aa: CASSSSSYPGTEAFF
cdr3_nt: TGTGCCAGTAGTTCCTCGTCATATCCGGGGACTGAAGCTTTCTTT

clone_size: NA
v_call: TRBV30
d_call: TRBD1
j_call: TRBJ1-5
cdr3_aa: CAWSPPDRGFNQPQHF
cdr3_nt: TGTGCCTGGAGTCCCCCGGACAGGGGTTTCAATCAGCCCCAGCATTTT

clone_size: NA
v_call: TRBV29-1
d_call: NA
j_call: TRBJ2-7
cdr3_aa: CSVEDSGVYEQYF
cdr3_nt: TGCAGCGTTGAAGATTCAGGGGTTTACGAGCAGTACTTC

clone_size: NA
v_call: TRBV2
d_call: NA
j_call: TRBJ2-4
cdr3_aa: CASGGTAIQYF
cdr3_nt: TGTGCCAGCGGGGGGACTGCCATTCAGTACTTC

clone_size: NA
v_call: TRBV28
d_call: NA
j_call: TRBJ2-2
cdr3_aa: CASKGGRTGELFF
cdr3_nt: TGTGCCAGCAAGGGGGGACGGACCGGGGAGCTGTTTTTT

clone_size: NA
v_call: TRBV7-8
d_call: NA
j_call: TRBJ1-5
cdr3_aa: CASSLEVGLLPQHF
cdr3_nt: TGTGCCAGCAGCTTAGAGGTAGGCCTCCTGCCCCAGCATTTT

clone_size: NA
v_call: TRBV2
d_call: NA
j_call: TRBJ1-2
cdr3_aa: CASTEGGYGYTF
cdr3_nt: TGTGCCAGCACCGAGGGAGGGTATGGCTACACCTTC

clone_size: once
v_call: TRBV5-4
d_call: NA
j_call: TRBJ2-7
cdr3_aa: CASRELRGQQYF
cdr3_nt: TGTGCCAGCAGGGAACTGAGGGGACAGCAGTACTTC

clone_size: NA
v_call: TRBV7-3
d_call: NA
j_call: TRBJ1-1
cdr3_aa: CASSLKRQANTEAFF
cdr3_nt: TGTGCCAGCAGCTTAAAGAGGCAGGCCAACACTGAAGCTTTCTTT